This is a list of T cell receptor beta chains from one sample in a study of blood T cell repertoires in COVID-19. Repertoires were generated with immunoSEQ multiplex PCR, while TCRdb's copy carries only in-frame clones and drops some. The data contain about 83,000 clones, 86% of them singletons. The sample consisted of peripheral blood. These receptors originate from a man in his fifties with active COVID-19. CDR3s include the opening cysteine and the closing phenylalanine or tryptophan. A D gene is named only where the DNA matches it firmly. A clone size is listed for some rows: how often the clone was seen (once, few, many), or a class if it is expanded.

v_call: TRBV28
cdr3_length: 15
j_call: TRBJ1-5
clone_size: -
d_call: -
cdr3_aa: CASSTYKSGIPPQHF
cdr3_nt: TGTGCCAGCAGTACCTACAAATCCGGGATACCGCCCCAGCATTTT

v_call: TRBV5-1
cdr3_length: 16
j_call: TRBJ2-3
clone_size: -
d_call: TRBD1
cdr3_aa: CASSFSVQGATDTQYF
cdr3_nt: TGCGCCAGCAGCTTCTCCGTTCAGGGGGCCACAGATACGCAGTATTTT

v_call: TRBV4-1
cdr3_length: 15
j_call: TRBJ1-2
clone_size: -
d_call: TRBD1
cdr3_aa: CASSQARGQPSGYTF
cdr3_nt: TGCGCCAGCAGCCAAGCTAGGGGACAGCCGAGTGGCTACACCTTC

v_call: TRBV5-1
cdr3_length: 16
j_call: TRBJ2-2
clone_size: -
d_call: -
cdr3_aa: CASSWGGPGSTGELFF
cdr3_nt: TGCGCCAGCAGTTGGGGGGGGCCCGGGAGCACCGGGGAGCTGTTTTTT

v_call: TRBV6-1
cdr3_length: 16
j_call: TRBJ2-3
clone_size: -
d_call: TRBD2
cdr3_aa: CASSGGGASFSDTQYF
cdr3_nt: TGTGCCAGCAGTGGCGGGGGGGCCAGCTTTTCAGATACGCAGTATTTT

v_call: TRBV6-5
cdr3_length: 15
j_call: TRBJ2-3
clone_size: -
d_call: TRBD2
cdr3_aa: CATRRFSGDADTQYF
cdr3_nt: TGTGCCACCCGACGCTTTAGCGGGGATGCAGATACGCAGTATTTT

v_call: TRBV5-6
cdr3_length: 17
j_call: TRBJ1-5
clone_size: -
d_call: -
cdr3_aa: CASSLFGGAPGNQPQHF
cdr3_nt: TGTGCCAGCAGCTTATTCGGGGGGGCGCCTGGCAATCAGCCCCAGCATTTT

v_call: TRBV7-2
cdr3_length: 14
j_call: TRBJ2-7
clone_size: -
d_call: TRBD2
cdr3_aa: CASSPGLARDEQYF
cdr3_nt: TGTGCCAGCAGCCCCGGACTAGCACGGGACGAGCAGTACTTC

v_call: TRBV24-1
cdr3_length: 15
j_call: TRBJ2-5
clone_size: -
d_call: -
cdr3_aa: CATSDASVARETQYF
cdr3_nt: TGTGCCACCAGTGACGCGAGCGTTGCTCGGGAGACCCAGTACTTC

v_call: TRBV4-1
cdr3_length: 17
j_call: TRBJ2-6
clone_size: few
d_call: -
cdr3_aa: CASSQPQGRGEANVLTF
cdr3_nt: TGCGCCAGCAGCCAACCCCAGGGGAGGGGCGAGGCCAACGTCCTGACTTTC

v_call: TRBV7-2
cdr3_length: 17
j_call: TRBJ1-5
clone_size: -
d_call: -
cdr3_aa: CASSLMGPGDSNQPQHF
cdr3_nt: TGTGCCAGCAGCTTAATGGGGCCAGGGGATAGCAATCAGCCCCAGCATTTT

v_call: TRBV6-2/TRBV6-3
cdr3_length: 16
j_call: TRBJ1-5
clone_size: -
d_call: -
cdr3_aa: CASSYSAGAGNQPQHF
cdr3_nt: TGTGCCAGCAGTTACTCAGCAGGGGCAGGGAATCAGCCCCAGCATTTT

v_call: TRBV24-1
cdr3_length: 12
j_call: TRBJ2-7
clone_size: -
d_call: -
cdr3_aa: CATSAGSYEQYF
cdr3_nt: TGTGCCACCAGTGCAGGGTCCTACGAGCAGTACTTC

v_call: TRBV9
cdr3_length: 14
j_call: TRBJ2-1
clone_size: -
d_call: -
cdr3_aa: CASSAASGHNEQFF
cdr3_nt: TGTGCCAGCAGCGCAGCTTCAGGTCACAATGAGCAGTTCTTC

v_call: TRBV19
cdr3_length: 15
j_call: TRBJ1-2
clone_size: -
d_call: TRBD1
cdr3_aa: CASSKPDRLNYGYTF
cdr3_nt: TGTGCCAGTAGTAAACCGGACAGGCTTAACTATGGCTACACCTTC

v_call: TRBV5-1
cdr3_length: 14
j_call: TRBJ2-2
clone_size: -
d_call: -
cdr3_aa: CASSPGMITGELFF
cdr3_nt: TGCGCCAGCAGTCCAGGGATGATCACCGGGGAGCTGTTTTTT

v_call: TRBV6-2/TRBV6-3
cdr3_length: 19
j_call: TRBJ2-1
clone_size: once
d_call: TRBD2
cdr3_aa: CASSYSRTSGRKPYNEQFF
cdr3_nt: TGTGCCAGCAGTTACTCTAGGACTAGCGGGAGGAAACCCTACAATGAGCAGTTCTTC

v_call: TRBV18
cdr3_length: 19
j_call: TRBJ2-3
clone_size: -
d_call: TRBD2
cdr3_aa: CASSPEVAGGPSITDTQYF
cdr3_nt: TGTGCCAGCTCACCGGAGGTAGCGGGAGGGCCGTCGATCACAGATACGCAGTATTTT

v_call: TRBV24-1
cdr3_length: 16
j_call: TRBJ2-5
clone_size: -
d_call: -
cdr3_aa: CATSATRAGTGETQYF
cdr3_nt: TGTGCCACCAGTGCAACACGTGCGGGAACGGGAGAGACCCAGTACTTC